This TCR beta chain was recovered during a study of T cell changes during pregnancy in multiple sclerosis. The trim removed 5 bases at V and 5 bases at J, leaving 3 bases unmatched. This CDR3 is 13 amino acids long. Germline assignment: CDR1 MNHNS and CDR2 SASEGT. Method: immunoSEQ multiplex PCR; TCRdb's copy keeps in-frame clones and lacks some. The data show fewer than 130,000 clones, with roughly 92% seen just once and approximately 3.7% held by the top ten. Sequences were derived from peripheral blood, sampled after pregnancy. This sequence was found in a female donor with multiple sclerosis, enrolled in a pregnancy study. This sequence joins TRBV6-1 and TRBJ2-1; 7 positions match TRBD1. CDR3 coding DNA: TGTGCCAGCAGTTGGACAGGTAACAATGAGCAGTTCTTC. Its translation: CASSWTGNNEQFF.